These T cell receptor beta chains were read from a single sample in a study of blood T cell repertoires in COVID-19. Sequencing was performed with immunoSEQ multiplex PCR; in TCRdb, only in-frame clones are kept and a portion is missing. The table records about 98,000 clones, around nine tenths of them present only once. Sequences were obtained from peripheral blood. The receptors here all came from a man aged 45-65 years with acute or convalescent COVID-19. CDR3s include the opening cysteine and the closing phenylalanine or tryptophan. The order of the fields is V gene, CDR3 protein.

>TRBV27
CASSLTPWGDGEQYF
>TRBV7-4
CASSFPLRGRTGELFF
>TRBV27
CASSTPGLASDGLFF
>TRBV2
CASSEVGVSGNTIYF
>TRBV3-1/TRBV3-2
CASSQQGGYTF
>TRBV7-8
CASSLAANSPLHF
>TRBV5-5
CASSLVGAAQETQYF
>TRBV11-2
CASSFDFAGGETQYF
>TRBV3-1/TRBV3-2
CASSRLGGRNTGELFF
>TRBV14
CASSQGIGGGTDTQYF
>TRBV9
CASSVGPSGGETQYF
>TRBV6-5
CASTERQGGNQPQHF
>TRBV5-8
CASIIGSSYEQYF
>TRBV27
CASSTLRGTEAFF
>TRBV4-2
CASSYTGTSDYEQFF
>TRBV2
CASKYLTGAGGEQFF
>TRBV11-3
CASSPRTGAGELFF
>TRBV9
CASSVDPGSYGYTF
>TRBV19
CASTSGGRDTGELFF
>TRBV7-2
CASSLGPGREEKLFF
>TRBV19
CASRKTDRARNTEAFF
>TRBV19
CASSPGTSNQPQHF
>TRBV18
CASSPFPGQGAGANVLTF
>TRBV28
CASRKGQAGTNTEAFF
>TRBV29-1
CSVEGTGGSYTF
>TRBV10-2
CASSDPTGGHVPEQYF
>TRBV5-1
CASSLAGTEGGYTF
>TRBV2
CASSGRTAPPEKLFF
>TRBV23-1
CASSPRDRAKRMNTEAFF
>TRBV9
CASSVRGGATNEKLFF
>TRBV9
CASSAGGYNEQFF
>TRBV6-2/TRBV6-3
CASSYSRGGVPQETQYF
>TRBV7-2
CASSWGGGRAGDTQYF
>TRBV19
CASSRQNSNQPQHF
>TRBV10-3
CAIGGSSSYEQYF
>TRBV3-1/TRBV3-2
CASSQSRGGYTF
>TRBV27
CASSPLGPSGTYEQYF
>TRBV14
CASSQDKGNIYNEQFF